What follows is one T cell receptor beta chain and its context. CDR3 and TCR beta VDJ profiling relied on a genomic DNA template. MiXCR, applied by TCRdb to the reads, yields one record per CDR3 protein. Among approximately 270,000 distinct CDR3 sequences listed, 56% were seen once. This sample is part of a study of CD8+CD57+ T cells in acquired aplastic anemia. For the study at large: When averaged, DNA from sorted CD4+ and CD8+ cells came to approximately 3.2 ug.

The CDR3 runs 13 residues. J gave up 1 base and V 6 bases, and 2 bases lay outside the gene matches. Per germline, CDR1 DFQATT and CDR2 SNEGSKA (reference sequence). This chain links TRBV20-1 with TRBJ2-3; 9 bases fit TRBD2. Material: sorted CD4+, CD8+, or CD8+CD57+ T cells (not recorded which) from PBMCs. This receptor was taken from a human donor with severe aplastic anemia or a healthy control (not recorded which). The CDR3 region has the DNA TGCAGTGCGGGACTAGCTGGCACAGATACGCAGTATTTT. Translation: CSAGLAGTDTQYF.